This T cell receptor (beta chain) was retrieved from a study of circulating CD8 cells and anti-PD-1 response in melanoma. Study information: Of about 13 patients, seven got anti-PD-1 first and six had prior therapy. The study, taken as a whole, reports: The cohort mixed treatment-naive and previously treated patients. At M1, fewer than 7% of TRB clonotypes appeared in multiple subsets. Replicates were generally not done for experiments.

TCR libraries were prepared from roughly 15 ng of total RNA with the QIAseq Immune Repertoire TCR panel. In TCRdb, the reads were re-called with MiXCR into one record per CDR3 protein. The repertoire has 450 to 500 distinct CDR3 sequences, roughly 13% of them found once; the top ten carry roughly half. The CDR3 totals 14 residues. Germline CDR1 and CDR2: LGHNA and YSLEER. Trimming cost V 6 bases and J 0 bases; bases outside gene matches: 3. Four subsets defined by PD-1 and/or TIGIT were sorted from live CD3+CD8+TCRalphabeta+ cells. By proportion, this clonotype is medium-sized. Its antigen is still unknown.

The sample was CD8+ T cells from PBMCs, taken at baseline or after one month of anti-PD-1 therapy (not recorded which). This TCR was recovered from a human donor with melanoma. The chain carries TRBV4-3 and TRBJ2-7; 9 bases match TRBD2. Here the CDR3 DNA reads TGCGCCAGCAGGCGGACTAGCGTCTCCTACGAGCAGTACTTC. Translated, it gives CASRRTSVSYEQYF.